These T cell receptor beta chains were read from a single sample in a study of CD8+ T cells in alopecia areata. Sequenced by immunoSEQ multiplex PCR; TCRdb stores in-frame clones only, minus some. The sample contains about 190,000 clones, 64% of which appear only once. The sample here was CD4+ T cells sorted from blood, taken around week 49, from a patient treated with tofacitinib. These receptors were collected from a human donor with alopecia areata. The CDR3 runs from the conserved cysteine through the conserved F or W. Each record gives: V gene, D gene, clone size, J gene, CDR3 DNA, CDR3 protein. D genes are given only for firm matches. Expanded clones are given a class, and other clones once, few, many or no size at all.

TRBV29-1	TRBD2	-	TRBJ2-5	TGCAGCGTCCGACCGACTAGCTTGGAGACCCAGTACTTC	CSVRPTSLETQYF
TRBV27	TRBD2	-	TRBJ2-3	TGTGCCAGCAGTTTATATGGCGGAGCGGGGGGGTACACAGATACGCAGTATTTT	CASSLYGGAGGYTDTQYF
TRBV29-1	-	-	TRBJ2-5	TGCAGCGTTGATCTTGGATCCATCCAAGAGACCCAGTACTTC	CSVDLGSIQETQYF
TRBV11-2	TRBD1	-	TRBJ1-4	TGTGCCAGCAGCTTCCAGGGGGCGAGGGCTAATGAAAAACTGTTTTTT	CASSFQGARANEKLFF
TRBV5-6	TRBD1	few	TRBJ1-1	TGTGCCAGCAGCCCGGGACAGGGGGCCTTTGGCACTGAAGCTTTCTTT	CASSPGQGAFGTEAFF
TRBV13	-	few	TRBJ2-7	TGTGCCAGCAGCTTACGGCAGGGAGTTGACGAGCAGTACTTC	CASSLRQGVDEQYF
TRBV5-6	-	-	TRBJ2-3	TGTGCCAGCAGCTCCGGGACGGACACTTTTACGGGGGCCACAGATACGCAGTATTTT	CASSSGTDTFTGATDTQYF
TRBV7-2	-	-	TRBJ1-1	TGTGCCAGCAGCTTACCGGGACCTGAAGCTTTCTTT	CASSLPGPEAFF
TRBV30	-	-	TRBJ1-6	TGTGCCTTGAGAGACAGGAATAATTCACCCCTCCACTTT	CALRDRNNSPLHF
TRBV2	-	few	TRBJ2-7	TGTGCCAGCAGTGACCATGGAGGGAGCTACGAGCAGTACTTC	CASSDHGGSYEQYF
TRBV5-6	TRBD1	-	TRBJ2-4	TGTGCCAGCAGCTACGACAGGGGGACTGATAGGTACTTC	CASSYDRGTDRYF
TRBV29-1	-	-	TRBJ1-4	TGCAGCGTCGGACTGGGGACTGAAAAACTGTTTTTT	CSVGLGTEKLFF
TRBV7-8	-	few	TRBJ1-4	TGTGCCAGCAGAAAAGGGGGGACCACCAATGAAAAACTGTTTTTT	CASRKGGTTNEKLFF
TRBV4-1	-	-	TRBJ1-1	TGCGCCAGCAGCCACCCGGGGGTCAACACTGAAGCTTTCTTT	CASSHPGVNTEAFF
TRBV7-2	-	few	TRBJ1-1	TGTGCCAGCAGCAGATATGGGACACCTGAAGCTTTCTTT	CASSRYGTPEAFF
TRBV7-2	-	-	TRBJ1-1	TGTGCCAGCAGCTTAGAGGGCGGACCCCGCACTGAAGCTTTCTTT	CASSLEGGPRTEAFF
TRBV6-5	-	-	TRBJ1-2	TGTGCCAGCAGGGATACAGTGGTCTACACCTTC	CASRDTVVYTF
TRBV23-1	-	-	TRBJ1-2	TGCGCCAGCAGTCAATCGTTCGGGGCTAACTATGGCTACACCTTC	CASSQSFGANYGYTF
TRBV30	TRBD1	-	TRBJ1-2	TGTGCCTGGAGTGTACGACAGGGGGTAAATGGCTACACCTTC	CAWSVRQGVNGYTF
TRBV7-9	-	-	TRBJ2-3	TGTGCCAGCAGCTTAGAGTTCACAGATACGCAGTATTTT	CASSLEFTDTQYF
TRBV5-1	-	-	TRBJ2-7	TGCGCCAGCAGTCCGTCAGGGACGAGCTCCTACGAGCAGTACTTC	CASSPSGTSSYEQYF
TRBV7-2	-	-	TRBJ1-2	TGTGCCACCGACAGCTCTATAGACTATGGCTACACCTTC	CATDSSIDYGYTF
TRBV10-3	-	-	TRBJ1-2	TGTGCCATCAGTGTTGACGAGGGACGGGGCTACACCTTC	CAISVDEGRGYTF
TRBV29-1	-	-	TRBJ1-4	TGCAGCGTTGCAAGGGCTCCTAATGAAAAACTGTTTTTT	CSVARAPNEKLFF
TRBV5-1	-	once	TRBJ2-7	TGCGCCAGCAGCCCTCCCGCAGGGCCCTACGAGCAGTACTTC	CASSPPAGPYEQYF
TRBV18	-	once	TRBJ2-7	TGTGCCAGCTCAAGGGGTGCGAGCTCCTACGAGCAGTACTTC	CASSRGASSYEQYF
TRBV2	-	-	TRBJ1-5	TGTGCCAGCAGTGAAGTGGCGTCGGGGCCCCAGCATTTT	CASSEVASGPQHF
TRBV25-1	TRBD1	-	TRBJ2-6	TGTGCCAGCAGTGTCACCGGGACAGGGGGAACCGGGGCCAACGTCCTGACTTTC	CASSVTGTGGTGANVLTF
TRBV18	-	-	TRBJ2-2	TGTGCCAGCTCACCTCTAAGACTAGAGAACACCGGGGAGCTGTTTTTT	CASSPLRLENTGELFF
TRBV29-1	-	-	TRBJ1-2	TGCAGCGTTTCTTCAGCGGGACACAACTATGGCTACACCTTC	CSVSSAGHNYGYTF
TRBV4-3	-	-	TRBJ2-1	TGCGCCAGCAGCCAAGATCGGGCTACAGGACTCAATGAGCAGTTCTTC	CASSQDRATGLNEQFF
TRBV29-1	TRBD1	-	TRBJ1-1	TGCAGCGTTGAACAGGGGGCTAAGACTGAAGCTTTCTTT	CSVEQGAKTEAFF
TRBV29-1	-	-	TRBJ2-3	TGCAGCGTTAGCGGACCAGATACGCAGTATTTT	CSVSGPDTQYF
TRBV5-6	-	-	TRBJ2-1	TGTGCCAGCAGCTTGGCCAATGAGCAGTTCTTC	CASSLANEQFF
TRBV2	TRBD1	-	TRBJ1-5	TGTGCCAGCAGTCCGGGACAGGGGAGCAATCAGCCCCAGCATTTT	CASSPGQGSNQPQHF
TRBV29-1	-	few	TRBJ1-2	TGCAGCGTTGCAGGGGCAGGAGCTAACTATGGCTACACCTTC	CSVAGAGANYGYTF
TRBV4-3	-	-	TRBJ1-1	TGCGCCAGCAGCCAAGTTGGGCTGAACACTGAAGCTTTCTTT	CASSQVGLNTEAFF
TRBV5-1	-	-	TRBJ1-1	TGCGCCAGCAGCTTGGAGGTTAACACTGAAGCTTTCTTT	CASSLEVNTEAFF
TRBV30	-	-	TRBJ2-1	TGTGCCTGGTCGGGGGACGCATCCTACAATGAGCAGTTCTTC	CAWSGDASYNEQFF
TRBV6-5	-	-	TRBJ1-5	TGTGCCAGCGCAAACAGGGCCCTCAATCAGCCCCAGCATTTT	CASANRALNQPQHF
TRBV28	-	-	TRBJ2-5	TGTGCCAGCAGTTCACAGCGGCAAGAGACCCAGTACTTC	CASSSQRQETQYF
TRBV29-1	TRBD1	-	TRBJ1-1	TGCAGCGTCTTCCGACAGGGAGCTTTCTTT	CSVFRQGAFF